The sequence of this T cell receptor (beta chain) was determined in a study of blood T cell repertoires in COVID-19. Across the study: Donors in the United States, Italy and Spain gave samples during acute or convalescent COVID-19. T cells, B-cell-depleted T cells, or PBMCs supplied cDNA or gDNA.

Under the authors' procedure: Amplification of reference gene primers provided the estimated nucleated cell counts. Using immunoSEQ multiplex PCR, the repertoire was profiled, and TCRdb retains in-frame clones only, with some absent. The V and J calls and clone size were taken over from that table, and D and trimming were inferred from the DNA. Here the sample spans about 55,000 clones, about 91% being singletons. The V and J ends lost 5 bases and 2 bases, in that order; junction bases with no gene match: 8. CDR3 length: 16 amino acids. CDR1 SEHNR and CDR2 FQNEAQ come from the germline V gene (reference sequence).

The sequence derives from a man aged 45-60 years with active COVID-19. The rearrangement joins TRBV7-9 to TRBJ2-2, with TRBD1 matching over 7 bases. Sample: peripheral blood. The CDR3 here is CASSQPGQLNTGELFF. The CDR3 DNA sequence: TGTGCCAGCAGCCAACCGGGACAGCTTAACACCGGGGAGCTGTTTTTT.